Below are 11 T cell receptor beta chains sequenced from a single sample in a study of T cell repertoires in cytomegalovirus infection. TCRdb re-analysed the reads in MiXCR, keeping a single row per CDR3 protein. The sample includes about 890,000 distinct CDR3 sequences, 25% to 40% seen only once; the top ten take about an eighth. No antigen has been assigned to these receptors. The starting material was cultured CD8+ T cells from PBMCs, obtained from culture after CMV antigen stimulation. Receptors originate from a human donor in good health (CMV status not recorded). Some clones in this sample may be carry-over from other donors' samples.

Of note for this clonotype: Since the CDR3 does not end with the conserved phenylalanine or tryptophan, this likely comes from a read error. This sequence joins TRBV10-2 and TRBJ1-1; the D gene is possibly TRBD1 (6 bases). This CDR3 spans 11 amino acids. V lost 5 bases to trimming and J lost 6 bases, with 7 bases between them. Germline CDR1 reads WSHSY; CDR2 reads SAAADI. The CDR3 DNA is TGCGCCAGCAGTAAGGGGGCTGAAGCTTTCTCT. It codes for CASSKGAEAFS.

This clonotype was seen only a few times. The genes are TRBV7-9 and TRBJ2-5; D is undetermined. The germline gives CDR1 SEHNR, CDR2 FQNEAQ (reference sequence). V lost 1 base and J lost 4, with 10 bases in between. The CDR3 contains 14 residues. For the CDR3, the DNA is TGTGCCAGCAGCTTAGTATCGGATCGAGAGACCCAGTACTTC. Residues: CASSLVSDRETQYF.

The DNA of the CDR3 is TGTGCCAGCAGTTCCAGGGTAGGACAGTTCTTC. Residues: CASSSRVGQFF. The chain combines TRBV27 with TRBJ2-1, with a weak D call TRBD1 (5 bases). The CDR3 loop spans 11 amino acids. Germline-derived CDR1 and CDR2 are MNHEY and SMNVEV (reference sequence). The V and J ends lost 4 bases and 13 bases respectively, with 11 bases between them.

This clonotype occurred a few times. CDR3 sequence (DNA): TGTGCCAGTAGTCCCGGCAGGAACCAGGGCGAGCAGTACGTC. Protein product: CASSPGRNQGEQYV. The chain couples TRBV19 to TRBJ2-7, with D possibly TRBD1 on 5 matching bases. The CDR3 loop spans 14 amino acids. The V end was cut by 5 bases, the J end by 6 bases, with 17 bases between. From germline, CDR1 is LNHDA and CDR2 SQIVND (reference sequence).

This clonotype was detected many times. The CDR3 is CASSHTADGNQPQHF. The CDR3 region has the DNA TGTGCCAGCAGCCACACAGCCGATGGGAATCAGCCCCAGCATTTT. The rearrangement uses TRBV7-9 and TRBJ1-5; no firm D call. Germline values: CDR1 SEHNR, CDR2 FQNEAQ (reference sequence). V lost 5 bases to trimming and J lost 4 bases, with 15 bases between them. The length of the CDR3 is 15 residues.

This clonotype was counted a few times. V and J are TRBV12-3 or TRBV12-4 and TRBJ2-7; D possibly uses TRBD1 or TRBD2 (5 bases each). This CDR3 has 14 amino acids. The V end lost 4 bases, the J end lost 1 base, and 11 bases lay between the germline ends. The CDR3 region is CASSSGRFSYEQYF. In DNA, the CDR3 is TGTGCCAGCAGTTCGGGACGGTTTTCCTACGAGCAGTACTTC.

J is TRBJ2-3 and V is TRBV5-6; TRBD2 matches at 8 bases. This CDR3 contains 18 residues. After removal of 5 bases from V and 6 bases from J, the junction contained 20 bases not matched to a gene. Germline lookup yields CDR1 SGHDT and CDR2 YYEEEE. In nucleotides, the CDR3 is TGTGCCAGCAGTCCGGATGTCCCGGGGGGGCCGTCATCCGATACGCAGTATTTT. This translates into CASSPDVPGGPSSDTQYF.

This clonotype was detected only a few times. The chain carries TRBV7-2 and TRBJ1-2; a weak D match, TRBD1 (5 bases). The CDR3 covers 15 residues. Germline V gene sequence: CDR1 SGHTA, CDR2 FQGNSA. V was trimmed by 1 base and J by 5 bases, leaving 14 bases between them. DNA of the CDR3: TGTGCCAGCAGCTTAGAAGGGGCCTCCTTTTATGGCTACACCTTC. Translated, it gives CASSLEGASFYGYTF. Filled out from reference TRBV7-2 and TRBJ1-2, the complete variable domain reads GAGVSQSPSNKVTEKGKDVELRCDPISGHTALYWYRQSLGQGLEFLIYFQGNSAPDKSGLPSDRFSAERTGGSVSTLTIQRTQQEDSAVYLCASSLEGASFYGYTFGSGTRLTVV.

The V call is TRBV10-3, the J call TRBJ2-1; TRBD1 aligns across 7 bases. Per the germline V gene, CDR1 is ENHRY and CDR2 is SYGVKD. The CDR3 runs 14 residues. The J segment lost 5 bases and the V segment lost 6 bases, leaving 7 bases of the junction unmatched. Here the CDR3 DNA reads TGTGCCATCAGGACAGGGTTGGGGGACAATGAGCAGTTCTTC. Translated: CAIRTGLGDNEQFF.

This clonotype turned up a few times. The rearrangement links TRBV12-3 or TRBV12-4 to TRBJ2-7, with D maybe TRBD2 (6 bases). CDR3 length: 15 residues. The V end lost 5 bases, the J end lost 3 bases, and 17 bases lay between the germline ends. The DNA of the CDR3 is TGTGCCAGCAGTAATCAAGCGGCGGGGTACTACGAGCAGTACTTC. It encodes CASSNQAAGYYEQYF.

This clonotype was seen repeatedly, ten times or more. The chain combines TRBV12-3 or TRBV12-4 with TRBJ2-3, with D unresolved. The CDR3 has 14 amino acids. V was cut by 4 bases and J by 2 bases, with 10 bases left in between. Written as DNA, the CDR3 is TGTGCCAGCAGTTCCATCCAGGCCACAGATACGCAGTATTTT. Its translation is CASSSIQATDTQYF.